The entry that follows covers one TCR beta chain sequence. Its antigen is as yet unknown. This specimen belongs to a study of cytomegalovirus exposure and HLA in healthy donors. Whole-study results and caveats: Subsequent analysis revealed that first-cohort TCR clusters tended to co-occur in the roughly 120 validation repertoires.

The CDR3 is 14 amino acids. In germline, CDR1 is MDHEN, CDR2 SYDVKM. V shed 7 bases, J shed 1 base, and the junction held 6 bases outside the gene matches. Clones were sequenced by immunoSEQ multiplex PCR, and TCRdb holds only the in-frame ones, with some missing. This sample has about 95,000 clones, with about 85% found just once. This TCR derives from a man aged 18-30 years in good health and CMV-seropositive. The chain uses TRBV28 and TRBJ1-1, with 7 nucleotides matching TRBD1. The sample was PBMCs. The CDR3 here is CASTLGGSNTEAFF. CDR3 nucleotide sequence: TGTGCCAGCACCTTAGGGGGCTCGAACACTGAAGCTTTCTTT.